The clone carrying this TCR beta chain was seen only a few times. V lost 7 bases, J lost 1 base, and 10 bases lay in between. Germline lookup yields CDR1 MDHEN and CDR2 SYDVKM. This CDR3 contains 14 residues. The PCR contained 60 Vbeta and 13 Jbeta primers. The repertoire was sequenced with immunoSEQ multiplex PCR; TCRdb's copy has only in-frame clones and lacks some. The profile shows about 120,000 clones, 55% to 65% of them singletons. These data belong to a study of cytomegalovirus exposure and HLA in healthy donors. The clonotype was recovered from a woman aged 30 to 39 in good health and CMV-seronegative. The V call is TRBV28, the J call TRBJ2-2; a possible D gene is TRBD1 (5 bases). The sequenced material came from PBMCs. CDR3 residues: CASTDRVNTGELFF. The DNA of the CDR3 is TGTGCCAGCACAGACAGAGTGAACACCGGGGAGCTGTTTTTT.